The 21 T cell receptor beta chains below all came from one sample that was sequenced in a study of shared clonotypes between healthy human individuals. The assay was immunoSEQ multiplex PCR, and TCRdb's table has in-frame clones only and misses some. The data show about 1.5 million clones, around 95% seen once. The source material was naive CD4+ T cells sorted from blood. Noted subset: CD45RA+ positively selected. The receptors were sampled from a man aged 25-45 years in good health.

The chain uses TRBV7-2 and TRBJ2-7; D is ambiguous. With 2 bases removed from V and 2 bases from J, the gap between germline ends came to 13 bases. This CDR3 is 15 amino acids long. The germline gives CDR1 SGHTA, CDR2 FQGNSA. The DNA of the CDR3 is TGTGCCAGCAGCTTAAGGTGGGGTCTGCCCTACGAGCAGTACTTC. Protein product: CASSLRWGLPYEQYF.

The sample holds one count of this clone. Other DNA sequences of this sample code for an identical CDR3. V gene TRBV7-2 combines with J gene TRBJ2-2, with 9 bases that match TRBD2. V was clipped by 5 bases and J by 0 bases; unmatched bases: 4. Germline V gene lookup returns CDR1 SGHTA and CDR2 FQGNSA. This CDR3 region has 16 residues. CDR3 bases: TGTGCCAGCAGCAGAGCTAGCGGGACGAACACCGGGGAGCTGTTTTTT. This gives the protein CASSRASGTNTGELFF.

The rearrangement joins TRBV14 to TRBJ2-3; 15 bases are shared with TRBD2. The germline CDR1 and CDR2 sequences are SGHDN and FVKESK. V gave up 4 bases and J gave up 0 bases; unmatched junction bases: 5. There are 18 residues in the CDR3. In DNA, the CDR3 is TGTGCCAGCAGCCCTAGGACTAGCGGGAGGGCCAGCACAGATACGCAGTATTTT. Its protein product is CASSPRTSGRASTDTQYF.

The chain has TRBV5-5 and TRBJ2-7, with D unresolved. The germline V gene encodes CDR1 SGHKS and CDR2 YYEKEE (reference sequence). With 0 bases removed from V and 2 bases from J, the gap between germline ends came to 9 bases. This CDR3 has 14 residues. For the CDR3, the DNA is TGTGCCAGCAGCTTGGGGGTAGTAGCCTACGAGCAGTACTTC. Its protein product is CASSLGVVAYEQYF.

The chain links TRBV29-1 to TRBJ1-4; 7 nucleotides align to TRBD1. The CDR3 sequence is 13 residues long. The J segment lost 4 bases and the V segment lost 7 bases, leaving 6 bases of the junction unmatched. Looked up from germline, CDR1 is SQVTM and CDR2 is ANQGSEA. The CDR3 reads CSGRGYGNEKLFF. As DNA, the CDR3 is TGCAGCGGCAGGGGGTATGGTAATGAAAAACTGTTTTTT.

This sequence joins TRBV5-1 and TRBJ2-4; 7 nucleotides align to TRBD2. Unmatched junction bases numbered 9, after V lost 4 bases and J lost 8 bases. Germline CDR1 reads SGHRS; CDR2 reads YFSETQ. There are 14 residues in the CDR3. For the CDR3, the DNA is TGCGCCAGCAGCCGGGGGGAGAGCGCGGACATTCAGTACTTC. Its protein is CASSRGESADIQYF.

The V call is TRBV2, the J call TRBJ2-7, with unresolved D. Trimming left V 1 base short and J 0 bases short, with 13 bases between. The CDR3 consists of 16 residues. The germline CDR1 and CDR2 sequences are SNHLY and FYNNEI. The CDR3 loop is CASSEDTNRRSYEQYF. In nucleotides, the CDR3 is TGTGCCAGCAGTGAAGACACTAATAGACGCTCCTACGAGCAGTACTTC.

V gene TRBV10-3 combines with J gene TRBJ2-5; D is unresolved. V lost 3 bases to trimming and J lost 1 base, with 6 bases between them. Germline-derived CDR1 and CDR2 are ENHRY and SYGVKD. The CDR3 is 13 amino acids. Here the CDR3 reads CAISERAQETQYF. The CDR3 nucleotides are TGTGCCATCAGTGAACGGGCCCAAGAGACCCAGTACTTC.

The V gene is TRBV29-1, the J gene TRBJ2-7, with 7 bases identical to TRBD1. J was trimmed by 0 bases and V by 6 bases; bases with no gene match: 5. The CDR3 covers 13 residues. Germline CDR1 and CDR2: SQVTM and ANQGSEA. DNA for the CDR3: TGCAGCGTCCGGGACAGCAACTCCTACGAGCAGTACTTC. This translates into CSVRDSNSYEQYF.

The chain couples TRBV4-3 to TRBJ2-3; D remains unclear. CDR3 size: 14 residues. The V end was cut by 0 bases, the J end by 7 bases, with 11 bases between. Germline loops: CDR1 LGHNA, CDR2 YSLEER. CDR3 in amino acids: CASSQEFRVHTQYF. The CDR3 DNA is TGCGCCAGCAGCCAAGAGTTTCGCGTCCATACGCAGTATTTT.

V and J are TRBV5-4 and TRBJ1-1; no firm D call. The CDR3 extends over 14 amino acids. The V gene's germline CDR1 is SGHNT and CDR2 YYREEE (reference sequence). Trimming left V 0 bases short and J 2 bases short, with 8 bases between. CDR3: CASSLVNRNTEAFF. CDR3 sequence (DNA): TGTGCCAGCAGCTTGGTCAATCGAAACACTGAAGCTTTCTTT.

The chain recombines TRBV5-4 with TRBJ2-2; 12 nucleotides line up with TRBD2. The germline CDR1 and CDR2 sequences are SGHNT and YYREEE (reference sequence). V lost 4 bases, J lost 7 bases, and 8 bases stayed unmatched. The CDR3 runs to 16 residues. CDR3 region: CASSPRLAGVNGELFF. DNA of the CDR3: TGTGCCAGCAGCCCCAGACTAGCGGGAGTTAACGGGGAGCTGTTTTTT.

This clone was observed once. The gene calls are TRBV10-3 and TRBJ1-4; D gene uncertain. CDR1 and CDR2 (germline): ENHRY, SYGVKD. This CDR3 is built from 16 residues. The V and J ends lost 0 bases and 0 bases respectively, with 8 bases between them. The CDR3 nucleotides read TGTGCCATCAGTGAGTCTTACAGCACAACTAATGAAAAACTGTTTTTT. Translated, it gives CAISESYSTTNEKLFF.

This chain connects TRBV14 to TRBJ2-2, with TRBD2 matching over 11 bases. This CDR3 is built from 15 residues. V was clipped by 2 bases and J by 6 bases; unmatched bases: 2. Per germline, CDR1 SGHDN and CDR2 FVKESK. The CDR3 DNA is TGTGCCAGCAGCCAAACTAGCGGGAGTTCCGGGGAGCTGTTTTTT. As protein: CASSQTSGSSGELFF.

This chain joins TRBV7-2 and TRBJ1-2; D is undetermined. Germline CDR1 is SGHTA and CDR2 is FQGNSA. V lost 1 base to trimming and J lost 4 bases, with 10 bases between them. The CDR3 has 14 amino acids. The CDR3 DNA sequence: TGTGCCAGCAGCTTAGAGTTTGAAAGCTATGGCTACACCTTC. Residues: CASSLEFESYGYTF. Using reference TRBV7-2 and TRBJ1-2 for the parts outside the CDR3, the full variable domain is GAGVSQSPSNKVTEKGKDVELRCDPISGHTALYWYRQSLGQGLEFLIYFQGNSAPDKSGLPSDRFSAERTGGSVSTLTIQRTQQEDSAVYLCASSLEFESYGYTFGSGTRLTVV.

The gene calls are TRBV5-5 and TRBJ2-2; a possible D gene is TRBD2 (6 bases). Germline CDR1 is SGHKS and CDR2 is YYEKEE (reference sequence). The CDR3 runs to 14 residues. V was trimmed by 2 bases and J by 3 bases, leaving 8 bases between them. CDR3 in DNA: TGTGCCAGCAGCTTCGGGAGTGACACCGGGGAGCTGTTTTTT. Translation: CASSFGSDTGELFF.

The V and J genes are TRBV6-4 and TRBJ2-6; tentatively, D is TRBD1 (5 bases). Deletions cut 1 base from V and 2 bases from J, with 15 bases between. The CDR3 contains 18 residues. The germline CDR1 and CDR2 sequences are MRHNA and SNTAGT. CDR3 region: CASSDYGSGLAGANVLTF. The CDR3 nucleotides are TGTGCCAGCAGTGACTACGGTTCAGGGTTGGCTGGGGCCAACGTCCTGACTTTC.

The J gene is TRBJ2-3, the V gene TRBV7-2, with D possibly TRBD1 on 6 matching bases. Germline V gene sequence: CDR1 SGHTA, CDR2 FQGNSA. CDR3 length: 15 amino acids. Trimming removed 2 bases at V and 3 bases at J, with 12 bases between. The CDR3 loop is CASSLSGAGTDTQYF. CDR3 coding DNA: TGTGCCAGCAGCTTATCAGGGGCAGGGACAGATACGCAGTATTTT. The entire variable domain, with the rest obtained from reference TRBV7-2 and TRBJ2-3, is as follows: GAGVSQSPSNKVTEKGKDVELRCDPISGHTALYWYRQSLGQGLEFLIYFQGNSAPDKSGLPSDRFSAERTGGSVSTLTIQRTQQEDSAVYLCASSLSGAGTDTQYFGPGTRLTVL.

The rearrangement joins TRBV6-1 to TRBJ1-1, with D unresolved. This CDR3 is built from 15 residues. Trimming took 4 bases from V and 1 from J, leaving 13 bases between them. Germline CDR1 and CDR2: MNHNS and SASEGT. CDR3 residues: CASSARSHSNTEAFF. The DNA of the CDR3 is TGTGCCAGCAGTGCCCGATCACACTCGAACACTGAAGCTTTCTTT.

The CDR3 protein is CASSPTGTSSNEQFF. The CDR3 coding sequence is TGTGCCAGCAGCCCTACCGGGACTAGCAGCAATGAGCAGTTCTTC. This chain connects TRBV7-8 to TRBJ2-1; the match to TRBD2 covers 9 bases. Germline values: CDR1 SGHVS, CDR2 FQNEAQ. This CDR3 region has 15 residues. Trimming removed 5 bases from V and 6 bases from J; junction bases left unmatched: 8.

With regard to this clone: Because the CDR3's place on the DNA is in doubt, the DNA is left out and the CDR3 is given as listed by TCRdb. The CDR3 loop is CASSYSVPDTQYF. The V gene is TRBV6-6, the J gene TRBJ2-3. CDR1 and CDR2 from the germline V gene are MNHNY and SVGAGI (reference sequence). The CDR3 is 13 residues long, counting both termini.